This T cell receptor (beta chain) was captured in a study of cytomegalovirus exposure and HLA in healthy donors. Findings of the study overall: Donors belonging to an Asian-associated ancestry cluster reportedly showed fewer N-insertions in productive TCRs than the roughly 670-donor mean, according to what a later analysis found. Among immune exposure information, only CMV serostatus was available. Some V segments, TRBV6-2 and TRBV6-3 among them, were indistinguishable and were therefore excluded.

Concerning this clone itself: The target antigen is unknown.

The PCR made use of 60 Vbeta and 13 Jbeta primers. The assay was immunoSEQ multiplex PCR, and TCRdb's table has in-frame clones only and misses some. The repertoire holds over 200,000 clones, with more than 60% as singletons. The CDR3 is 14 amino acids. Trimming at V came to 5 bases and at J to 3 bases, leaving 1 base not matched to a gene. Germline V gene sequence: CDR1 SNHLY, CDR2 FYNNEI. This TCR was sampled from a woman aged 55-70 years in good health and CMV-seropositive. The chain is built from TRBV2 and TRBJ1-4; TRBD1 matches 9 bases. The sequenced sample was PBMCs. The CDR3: CASSYRGPNEKLFF. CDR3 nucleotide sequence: TGTGCCAGCAGTTACAGGGGGCCTAATGAAAAACTGTTTTTT.